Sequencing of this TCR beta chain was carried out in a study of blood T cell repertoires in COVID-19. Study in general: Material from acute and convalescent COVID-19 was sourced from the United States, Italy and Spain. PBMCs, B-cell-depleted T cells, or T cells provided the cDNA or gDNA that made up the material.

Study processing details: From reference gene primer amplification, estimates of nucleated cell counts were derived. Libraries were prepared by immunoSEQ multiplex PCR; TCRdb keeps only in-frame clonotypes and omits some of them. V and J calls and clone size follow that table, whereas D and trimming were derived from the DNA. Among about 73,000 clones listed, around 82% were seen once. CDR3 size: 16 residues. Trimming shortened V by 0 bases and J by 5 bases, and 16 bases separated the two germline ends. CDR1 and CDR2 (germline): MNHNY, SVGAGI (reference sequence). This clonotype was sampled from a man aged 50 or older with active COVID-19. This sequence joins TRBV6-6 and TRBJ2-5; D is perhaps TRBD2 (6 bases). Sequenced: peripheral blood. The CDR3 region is CASSYSRDPRGETQYF. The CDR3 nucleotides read TGTGCCAGCAGTTACTCGAGAGACCCCCGGGGGGAGACCCAGTACTTC.